Each of the 22 T cell receptor beta chains below was sequenced from the same sample in a study of blood T cell repertoires in COVID-19 (dated by TCRdb to 2018 to 2021). Receptors were amplified or captured by the immunoSEQ multiplex PCR assay. Entries here come from immuneACCESS through TCRdb and include only in-frame sequences with V and J called. Some clones fail to appear in such tables; in the studies checked, an unresolved V gene covers under half of the shortfall, and the cause of the remainder is unknown. The sample table contains roughly 220,000 clones; only one count was recorded for approximately 83% of them. Of the sample, 1.3% falls within the top ten clones. The sample comprised PBMCs or T cells enriched from blood (not recorded which). These receptors were obtained from a woman between 35 and 50 years old with acute COVID-19.

This chain connects TRBV6-5 to TRBJ1-6, with D uncertain. The V gene's germline CDR1 is MNHEY and CDR2 SVGAGI. This CDR3 has 16 residues. Trimming removed 2 bases from V and 0 bases from J, with 8 bases in between. CDR3 sequence reads: CASSYLRSSYNSPLHF. The DNA of the CDR3 is TGTGCCAGCAGTTACCTTAGGAGCTCCTATAATTCACCCCTCCACTTT.

V is TRBV6-6 and J is TRBJ2-3; unclear D gene. Trimming removed 4 bases from V and 4 bases from J, with 15 bases in between. Germline CDR1 reads MNHNY; CDR2 reads SVGAGI (reference sequence). The CDR3 consists of 15 residues. The CDR3 loop reads CASSSARITADTQYF. The CDR3 DNA reads TGTGCCAGCAGTTCCGCCCGAATAACGGCAGATACGCAGTATTTT.

This sequence joins TRBV28 and TRBJ1-2, with 9 nucleotides matching TRBD1. Germline loops: CDR1 MDHEN, CDR2 SYDVKM. The length of the CDR3 is 15 residues. The ends lost 7 bases at V and 4 bases at J; junction bases unmatched: 10. The CDR3 sequence: CASIETGGAGYGYTF. For the CDR3, the DNA is TGTGCCAGCATAGAAACAGGGGGCGCGGGCTATGGCTACACCTTC.

The chain combines TRBV7-9 with TRBJ1-2; D might be TRBD1 (5 bases). Trimming left V 0 bases short and J 5 bases short, with 13 bases between. The CDR3 contains 15 residues. CDR1 is SEHNR and CDR2 is FQNEAQ in the germline V gene (reference sequence). Written as DNA, the CDR3 is TGTGCCAGCAGCTTAGCGGATCGACCAGGGTATGGCTACACCTTC. Translation gives CASSLADRPGYGYTF.

The chain is built from TRBV3-1 (or the pseudogene TRBV3-2) and TRBJ1-2; TRBD1 agrees at 7 bases. Germline V gene data show CDR1 as LGHDT and CDR2 as YNNKEL (reference sequence). This CDR3 contains 15 residues. The junction had 7 bases not matched to a gene; V was cut back by 4 bases and J by 2 bases. In DNA, the CDR3 is TGTGCCAGCAGCCTGACCGGGACAGAGAACTATGGCTACACCTTC. Its translation: CASSLTGTENYGYTF.

The chain recombines TRBV30 with TRBJ1-5; maybe TRBD1 (5 bases). Germline assignment: CDR1 GTSNPN and CDR2 SVGIG (reference sequence). Trimming cost V 3 bases and J 7 bases, with 13 bases left between them. This CDR3 has 13 residues. The CDR3 here is CAWSATVRQPQHF. The CDR3 DNA follows: TGTGCCTGGAGCGCGACAGTTAGGCAGCCCCAGCATTTT.

This clone was counted only a few times. This chain connects TRBV19 to TRBJ1-3; TRBD1 matches 8 bases. CDR3 length: 16 residues. The junction had 9 bases not matched to a gene; V was cut back by 6 bases and J by 2 bases. Germline loops: CDR1 LNHDA, CDR2 SQIVND (reference sequence). The CDR3 region has the DNA TGTGCCAGTAGAGACAGGGGCCTAGTCGCTGGAAACACCATATATTTT. Residues: CASRDRGLVAGNTIYF.

This chain links TRBV28 with TRBJ1-4; D possibly corresponds to TRBD1 (6 bases). V lost 5 bases, J lost 8 bases, and 15 bases lay in between. The germline V gene encodes CDR1 MDHEN and CDR2 SYDVKM. The CDR3 runs 14 residues. DNA of the CDR3: TGTGCCAGCAGTGCGAACACAGGGTTAGAAAAACTGTTTTTT. The encoded protein is CASSANTGLEKLFF.

This clone was seen only a few times. V usage is TRBV27 and J usage is TRBJ2-7, with 8 bases fitting TRBD1. The length of the CDR3 is 18 residues. J lost 3 bases, V lost 4 bases, and 17 bases had no gene match. From germline, CDR1 is MNHEY and CDR2 SMNVEV (reference sequence). The CDR3 loop is CASSSAQDDRGKGYEQYF. The CDR3 bases are TGTGCCAGCAGTTCCGCTCAGGACGACAGGGGAAAGGGCTACGAGCAGTACTTC.

The chain carries TRBV27 and TRBJ2-7, with 8 bases lining up with TRBD1. The J segment lost 5 bases and the V segment lost 5 bases, leaving 8 bases of the junction unmatched. CDR3 length: 14 residues. In germline, CDR1 is MNHEY, CDR2 SMNVEV (reference sequence). In DNA form, the CDR3 reads TGTGCCAGCAGTCGGGGGACAGGAGGTGACGAGCAGTACTTC. Protein: CASSRGTGGDEQYF.

The chain employs TRBV7-8 and TRBJ2-3, with 8 bases that match TRBD2. Germline V gives CDR1 SGHVS, CDR2 FQNEAQ. The junction had 5 bases not matched to a gene; V was cut back by 2 bases and J by 1 base. The CDR3 extends over 16 amino acids. The CDR3 DNA sequence: TGTGCCAGCAGCTTATTTACGGGGGGGCGCACAGATACGCAGTATTTT. This gives the protein CASSLFTGGRTDTQYF.

As for this clone: Other nucleotide sequences in the sample specify the same CDR3. J is TRBJ2-7 and V is TRBV10-3, with 10 bases fitting TRBD1. J gave up 4 bases and V 6 bases, and 3 bases lay outside the gene matches. CDR1 and CDR2 (germline): ENHRY, SYGVKD. CDR3 size: 13 residues. The CDR3 DNA reads as TGTGCCATCAGCGGGGACAGGGGTTACGAGCAGTACTTC. Amino acids: CAISGDRGYEQYF.

V usage is TRBV7-9 and J usage is TRBJ2-3; D is possibly TRBD2 (6 bases). This CDR3 has 15 amino acids. Germline V lookup: CDR1 SEHNR, CDR2 FQNEAQ (reference sequence). V lost 1 base and J 9 bases, leaving 17 bases between the germline ends. Here the CDR3 reads CASSLEALTSKTQYF. CDR3 nucleotides: TGTGCCAGCAGCTTAGAGGCTCTAACTAGCAAGACGCAGTATTTT.

The V gene is TRBV3-1 (or the pseudogene TRBV3-2), the J gene TRBJ1-1; no reliable D call. Germline CDR1 is LGHDT and CDR2 is YNNKEL (reference sequence). The CDR3 totals 14 residues. V was clipped by 4 bases and J by 5 bases, with 14 bases between them. In nucleotides, the CDR3 is TGTGCCAGCAGCCCCTATTTAGAGGAGACTGAAGCTTTCTTT. It yields the protein CASSPYLEETEAFF.

The rearrangement links TRBV19 to TRBJ2-5; TRBD1 agrees at 7 bases. The germline V gene encodes CDR1 LNHDA and CDR2 SQIVND (reference sequence). With 6 bases clipped from V and 7 bases from J, the junction kept 2 bases outside the gene matches. This CDR3 has 11 amino acids. CDR3 residues: CASRGDRTQYF. The CDR3 DNA is TGTGCCAGTAGGGGGGACAGGACCCAGTACTTC.

This clone was found once. This chain joins TRBV9 and TRBJ2-1, with D uncertain. CDR3 size: 14 residues. Trimming shortened V by 4 bases and J by 4 bases, and 12 bases separated the two germline ends. From germline, CDR1 is SGDLS and CDR2 YYNGEE. CDR3: CASSPPHTYNEQFF. The CDR3, as DNA: TGTGCCAGCAGCCCCCCCCATACTTACAATGAGCAGTTCTTC.

J is TRBJ1-5 and V is TRBV7-8; 8 bases are shared with TRBD1. This CDR3 region has 15 residues. From germline, CDR1 is SGHVS and CDR2 FQNEAQ. The ends lost 5 bases at V and 3 bases at J; junction bases unmatched: 6. CDR3 region: CASSARTGFNQPQHF. The CDR3 bases are TGTGCCAGCAGCGCCCGGACAGGGTTCAATCAGCCCCAGCATTTT.

The chain recombines TRBV7-2 with TRBJ2-1; 7 bases agree with TRBD2. This CDR3 is 14 amino acids long. With 9 bases clipped from V and 3 bases from J, the junction kept 8 bases outside the gene matches. From germline, CDR1 is SGHTA and CDR2 FQGNSA. The CDR3, as DNA: TGTGCCAGAGGTGAGCGGGACTACTACAATGAGCAGTTCTTC. Amino acids: CARGERDYYNEQFF.

V and J are TRBV5-8 and TRBJ1-1, with D possibly matching TRBD1 (6 bases). The CDR3 spans 13 residues. Germline V gives CDR1 SGHTS, CDR2 YDEGEE. V lost 3 bases to trimming and J lost 0 bases, with 6 bases between them. CDR3 bases: TGTGCCAGCAGCTGGACAGTGAACACTGAAGCTTTCTTT. Its protein is CASSWTVNTEAFF.

The chain couples TRBV27 to TRBJ2-7, with 11 nucleotides matching TRBD2. Trimming at V came to 2 bases and at J to 6 bases, leaving 6 bases not matched to a gene. This CDR3 contains 15 residues. Germline loops: CDR1 MNHEY, CDR2 SMNVEV (reference sequence). The CDR3 DNA reads TGTGCCAGCAGTTTAACTAGCGGGAGATATTCCGAGCAGTACTTC. This sequence encodes CASSLTSGRYSEQYF.

This clone was seen at least ten times. The rearrangement uses TRBV19 and TRBJ1-1, with 9 bases lining up with TRBD1. Germline CDR1 and CDR2: LNHDA and SQIVND (reference sequence). The length of the CDR3 is 13 residues. V trimming: 5 bases; J trimming: 5 bases; junction bases outside the gene matches: 3. CDR3 sequence reads: CASSHDRGTEAFF. In nucleotides, the CDR3 is TGTGCCAGTAGTCATGACAGGGGGACTGAAGCTTTCTTT.

The CDR3 region is CASRRDSLYNEQFF. CDR3 DNA sequence: TGTGCCAGCAGGCGGGACTCGTTGTACAATGAGCAGTTCTTC. The rearrangement joins TRBV27 to TRBJ2-1; D is possibly TRBD2 (6 bases). Per germline, CDR1 MNHEY and CDR2 SMNVEV (reference sequence). Trimming cost V 6 bases and J 4 bases, with 13 bases left between them. The CDR3 consists of 14 residues.